This TCR beta chain derives from a study of CD8+CD57+ T cells in acquired aplastic anemia. Study-wide results and limits: Roughly 29 was the count of CD8+ CDR3 sequences that patients shared with controls. Researchers reported that CD8+ Simpson's diversity was not significantly different in patients versus controls.

The ends were cut back, 5 bases at V and 3 bases at J, with 16 bases in the middle. This CDR3 spans 15 amino acids. CDR1 is SGHNT, CDR2 YENEEA, per germline. Genomic DNA, the template, was used for profiling of the TCR beta VDJ and CDR3. TCRdb reprocessed the reads with MiXCR, giving one entry per CDR3 protein. The repertoire holds tens of thousands of distinct CDR3 sequences, with around 76% as singletons. By proportion, this clonotype is medium-sized. Its specificity is not known. This TCR derives from a human donor in good health, serving as a control. The V gene is TRBV11-3, the J gene TRBJ1-1, with D tentatively TRBD1 (6 bases). Sequenced: sorted CD4+, CD8+, or CD8+CD57+ T cells (not recorded which) from PBMCs. The CDR3 sequence: CASSAHRACYTEAFF. In DNA form, the CDR3 reads TGTGCCAGCAGCGCCCACAGGGCTTGTTACACTGAAGCTTTCTTT.